The 3 T cell receptor beta chains reported below all come from one sample, sequenced in a study of T cells in Graves' hyperthyroidism and ophthalmopathy. Amplification targeted TCR beta CDR3 regions from RNA transcripts. HTBI primers were used for first-round RT-PCR of the TCR CDR3. TCRdb ran MiXCR on the multiplex PCR reads and lists one entry per CDR3 protein. The repertoire consists of hundreds of thousands of distinct CDR3 sequences, with 38% occurring once and the leading ten covering around 9.3%. The sample taken for sequencing was blood. Every receptor here comes from a man between 18 and 35 years old with Graves' hyperthyroidism.

Many counts were recorded for this clonotype. The chain joins TRBV7-2 to TRBJ2-5; D is uncertain. The CDR3 contains 13 residues. Per the germline V gene, CDR1 is SGHTA and CDR2 is FQGNSA. V was clipped by 3 bases and J by 2 bases, with 7 bases between them. CDR3 amino acids: CASSLIRQETQYF. The CDR3 DNA sequence: TGTGCCAGCAGCTTGATCCGGCAAGAGACCCAGTACTTC. The entire variable domain, with the rest obtained from reference TRBV7-2 and TRBJ2-5, is as follows: GAGVSQSPSNKVTEKGKDVELRCDPISGHTALYWYRQSLGQGLEFLIYFQGNSAPDKSGLPSDRFSAERTGGSVSTLTIQRTQQEDSAVYLCASSLIRQETQYFGPGTRLLVL.

For this clonotype: This may arise from a read error, as a much more abundant clone is one base away. This is likely a read error, given that the CDR3 carries no conserved phenylalanine or tryptophan at its end. V usage is TRBV19 and J usage is TRBJ1-2; D not resolved. Per the germline V gene, CDR1 is LNHDA and CDR2 is SQIVND (reference sequence). Trimming left V 5 bases short and J 8 bases short, with 30 bases between. This CDR3 contains 18 residues. CDR3 DNA: TGTGCCAGTAGTTCACACATCCACGGCGGCAGGACCTCAACCGGCTACACCTCC. Protein sequence: CASSSHIHGGRTSTGYTS.

Concerning this clonotype: A much larger clone lies a single base off, so this may be a read error. J is TRBJ2-5 and V is TRBV11-2; D remains ambiguous. The germline CDR1 and CDR2 sequences are SGHAT and FQNNGV. The CDR3 totals 13 residues. Trimming removed 1 base from V and 4 bases from J, with 7 bases in between. The CDR3 region is CASSLAPAETQYF. DNA of the CDR3: TGTGCCAGCAGCTTAGCCCCAGCAGAGACCCAGTACTTC.